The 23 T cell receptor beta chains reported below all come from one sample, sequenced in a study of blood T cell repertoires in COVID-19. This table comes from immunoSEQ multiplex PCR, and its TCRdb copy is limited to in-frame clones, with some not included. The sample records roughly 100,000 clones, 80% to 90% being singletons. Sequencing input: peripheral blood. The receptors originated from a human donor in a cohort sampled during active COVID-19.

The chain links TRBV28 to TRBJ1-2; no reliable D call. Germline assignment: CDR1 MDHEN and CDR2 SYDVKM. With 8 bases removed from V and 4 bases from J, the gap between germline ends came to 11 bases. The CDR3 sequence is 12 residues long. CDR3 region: CASGSRGYGYTF. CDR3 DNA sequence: TGTGCCAGCGGCTCGCGGGGCTATGGCTACACCTTC.

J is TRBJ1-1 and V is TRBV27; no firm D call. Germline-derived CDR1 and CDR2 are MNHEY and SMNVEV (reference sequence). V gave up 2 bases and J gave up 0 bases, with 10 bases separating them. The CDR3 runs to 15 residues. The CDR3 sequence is CASSLSGSMNTEAFF. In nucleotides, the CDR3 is TGTGCCAGCAGTTTAAGCGGATCCATGAACACTGAAGCTTTCTTT.

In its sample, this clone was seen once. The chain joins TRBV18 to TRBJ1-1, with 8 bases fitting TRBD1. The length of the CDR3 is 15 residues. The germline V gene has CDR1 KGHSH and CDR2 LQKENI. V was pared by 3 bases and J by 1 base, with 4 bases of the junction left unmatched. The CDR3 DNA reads TGTGCCAGCTCACCCGGACAGGGCCAGAACACTGAAGCTTTCTTT. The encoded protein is CASSPGQGQNTEAFF.

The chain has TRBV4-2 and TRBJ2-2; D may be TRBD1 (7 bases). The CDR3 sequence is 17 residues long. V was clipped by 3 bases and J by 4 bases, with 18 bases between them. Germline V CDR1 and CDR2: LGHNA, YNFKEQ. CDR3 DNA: TGTGCCAGCAGCCACCCCTCAGGGGGGCTTGTCACCGGGGAGCTGTTTTTT. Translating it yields CASSHPSGGLVTGELFF.

The CDR3 reads CASSRTSGQETQYF. The CDR3 region has the DNA TGTGCCAGCAGCCGTACTAGCGGCCAAGAGACCCAGTACTTC. V and J are TRBV2 and TRBJ2-5, with 8 bases that match TRBD2. Germline CDR1 reads SNHLY; CDR2 reads FYNNEI. The CDR3 is made up of 14 amino acids. The trim removed 6 bases at V and 1 base at J, leaving 4 bases unmatched.

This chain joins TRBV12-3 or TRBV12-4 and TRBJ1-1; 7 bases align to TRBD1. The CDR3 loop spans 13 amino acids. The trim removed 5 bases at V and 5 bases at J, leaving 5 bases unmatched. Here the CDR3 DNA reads TGTGCCAGCAGTAAGGGGGCCAAAACTGAAGCTTTCTTT. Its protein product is CASSKGAKTEAFF.

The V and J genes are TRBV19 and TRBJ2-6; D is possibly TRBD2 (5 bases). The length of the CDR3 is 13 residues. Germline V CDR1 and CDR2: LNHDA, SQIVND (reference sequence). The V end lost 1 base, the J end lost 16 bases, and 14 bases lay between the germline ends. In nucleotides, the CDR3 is TGTGCCAGTAGTATAGGCCCCGGTCGAGGGCTGACTTTC. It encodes CASSIGPGRGLTF.

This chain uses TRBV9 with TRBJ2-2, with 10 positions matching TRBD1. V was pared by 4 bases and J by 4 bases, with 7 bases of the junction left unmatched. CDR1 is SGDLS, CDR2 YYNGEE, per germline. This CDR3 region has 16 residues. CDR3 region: CASSPRQGASTGELFF. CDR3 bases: TGTGCCAGCAGCCCGCGACAGGGGGCCTCCACCGGGGAGCTGTTTTTT.

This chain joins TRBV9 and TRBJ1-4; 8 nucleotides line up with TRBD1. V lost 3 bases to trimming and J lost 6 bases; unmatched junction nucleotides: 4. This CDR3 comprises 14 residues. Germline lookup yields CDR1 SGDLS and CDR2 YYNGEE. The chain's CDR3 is CASSAGGSDEKLFF. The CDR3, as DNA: TGTGCCAGCAGCGCAGGGGGCTCGGATGAAAAACTGTTTTTT. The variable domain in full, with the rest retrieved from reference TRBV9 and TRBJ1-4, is DSGVTQTPKHLITATGQRVTLRCSPRSGDLSVYWYQQSLDQGLQFLIQYYNGEERAKGNILERFSAQQFPDLHSELNLSSLELGDSALYFCASSAGGSDEKLFFGSGTQLSVL.

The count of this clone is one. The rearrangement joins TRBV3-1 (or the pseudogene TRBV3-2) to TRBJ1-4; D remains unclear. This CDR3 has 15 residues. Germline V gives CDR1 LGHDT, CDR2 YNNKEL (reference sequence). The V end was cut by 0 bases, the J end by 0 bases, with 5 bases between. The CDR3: CASSQDLATNEKLFF. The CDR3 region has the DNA TGTGCCAGCAGCCAAGATCTTGCAACTAATGAAAAACTGTTTTTT.

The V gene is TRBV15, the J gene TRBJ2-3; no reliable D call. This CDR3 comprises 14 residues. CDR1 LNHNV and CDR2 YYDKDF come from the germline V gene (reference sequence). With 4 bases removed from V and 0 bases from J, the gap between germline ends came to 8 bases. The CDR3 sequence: CATSTRWSTDTQYF. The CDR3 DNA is TGTGCCACCAGCACGCGGTGGAGCACAGATACGCAGTATTTT.

In DNA form, the CDR3 reads TGTGCCAGCAGCCTCGGGGGGCCGGGCACCGGGGAGCTGTTTTTT. Translation: CASSLGGPGTGELFF. V usage is TRBV5-6 and J usage is TRBJ2-2; maybe TRBD2 (7 bases). V was pared by 4 bases and J by 4 bases, with 14 bases between. The CDR3 is made up of 15 amino acids. Per germline, CDR1 SGHDT and CDR2 YYEEEE.

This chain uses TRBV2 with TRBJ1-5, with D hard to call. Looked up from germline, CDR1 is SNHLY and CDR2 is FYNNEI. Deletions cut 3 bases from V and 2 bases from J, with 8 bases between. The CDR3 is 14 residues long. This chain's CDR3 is CASSDGLGNQPQHF. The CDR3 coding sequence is TGTGCCAGCAGTGACGGTTTAGGCAATCAGCCCCAGCATTTT.

The CDR3 here is CASSERAQGRIGGYTF. The CDR3, as DNA: TGTGCCAGCAGTGAAAGGGCCCAGGGGCGGATAGGGGGCTACACCTTC. The V gene is TRBV6-1, the J gene TRBJ1-2; D perhaps matches TRBD1 (6 bases). Germline CDR1 is MNHNS and CDR2 is SASEGT. Trimming removed 2 bases at V and 8 bases at J, with 21 bases between. The CDR3 totals 16 residues.

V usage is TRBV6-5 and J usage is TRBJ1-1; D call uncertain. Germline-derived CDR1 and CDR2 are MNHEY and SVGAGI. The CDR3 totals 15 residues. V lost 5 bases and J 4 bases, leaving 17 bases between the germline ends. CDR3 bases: TGTGCCAGCAGTACCCCCAGGTCAAGTGTCACTGAAGCTTTCTTT. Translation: CASSTPRSSVTEAFF.

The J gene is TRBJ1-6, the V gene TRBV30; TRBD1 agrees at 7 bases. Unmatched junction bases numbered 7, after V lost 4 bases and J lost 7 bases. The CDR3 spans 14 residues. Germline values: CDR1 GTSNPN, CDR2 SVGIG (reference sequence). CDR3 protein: CAWKPQGRNSPLHF. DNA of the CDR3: TGTGCCTGGAAACCACAGGGGCGGAATTCACCCCTCCACTTT.

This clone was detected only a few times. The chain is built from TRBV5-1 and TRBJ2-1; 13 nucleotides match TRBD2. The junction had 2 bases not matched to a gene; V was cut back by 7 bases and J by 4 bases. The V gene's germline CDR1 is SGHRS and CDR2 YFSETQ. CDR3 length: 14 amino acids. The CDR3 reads CASRGLAGYNEQFF. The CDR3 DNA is TGCGCCAGCCGGGGACTAGCGGGATACAATGAGCAGTTCTTC.

The CDR3: CASWDRGGYGYTF. DNA of the CDR3: TGTGCCAGCTGGGACAGGGGAGGATATGGCTACACCTTC. This rearrangement joins TRBV27 to TRBJ1-2; 10 bases map to TRBD1. Looked up from germline, CDR1 is MNHEY and CDR2 is SMNVEV (reference sequence). The length of the CDR3 is 13 residues. The junction had 5 bases not matched to a gene; V was cut back by 8 bases and J by 5 bases.

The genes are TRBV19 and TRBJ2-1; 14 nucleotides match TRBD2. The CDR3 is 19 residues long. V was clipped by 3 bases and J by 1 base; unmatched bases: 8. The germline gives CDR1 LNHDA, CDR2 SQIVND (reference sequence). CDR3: CASSILTGLAGVSYNEQFF. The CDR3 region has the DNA TGTGCCAGTAGTATCTTGACGGGACTAGCGGGAGTGTCCTACAATGAGCAGTTCTTC.

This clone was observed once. This CDR3 is CASSLRGRSETQYF. CDR3 DNA sequence: TGTGCCAGCAGCTTAAGGGGGCGGTCAGAGACCCAGTACTTC. The chain employs TRBV7-9 and TRBJ2-5, with TRBD1 matching over 7 bases. V trimming: 2 bases; J trimming: 4 bases; junction bases outside the gene matches: 4. The CDR3 runs 14 residues. Germline V lookup: CDR1 SEHNR, CDR2 FQNEAQ (reference sequence).

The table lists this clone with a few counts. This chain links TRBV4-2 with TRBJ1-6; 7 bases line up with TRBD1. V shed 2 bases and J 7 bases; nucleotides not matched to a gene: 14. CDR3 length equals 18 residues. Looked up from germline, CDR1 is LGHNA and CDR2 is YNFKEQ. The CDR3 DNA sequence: TGTGCCAGCAGCCAATTAATTCCGACAGGGCGGGGAAATTCACCCCTCCACTTT. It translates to CASSQLIPTGRGNSPLHF.

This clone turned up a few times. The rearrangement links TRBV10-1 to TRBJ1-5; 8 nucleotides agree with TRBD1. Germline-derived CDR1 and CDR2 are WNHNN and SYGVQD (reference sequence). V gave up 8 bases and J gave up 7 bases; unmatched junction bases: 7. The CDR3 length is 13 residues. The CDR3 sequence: CASSQGARQPQHF. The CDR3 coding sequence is TGCGCCAGCTCCCAGGGGGCGAGACAGCCCCAGCATTTT.

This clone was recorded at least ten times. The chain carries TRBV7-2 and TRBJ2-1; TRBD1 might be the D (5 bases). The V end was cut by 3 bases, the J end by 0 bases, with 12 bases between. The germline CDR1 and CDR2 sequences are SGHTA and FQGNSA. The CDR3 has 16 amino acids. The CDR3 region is CASSFRALSSYNEQFF. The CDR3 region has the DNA TGTGCCAGCAGCTTCAGGGCCCTGAGCTCCTACAATGAGCAGTTCTTC.